This is a list of T cell receptor beta chains from one sample in a study of beta chain features in type 1 diabetes. The data were produced by immunoSEQ multiplex PCR, yet TCRdb's version contains in-frame clones alone and is incomplete. The sample consists of fewer than 150,000 clones, about 7% of them appearing once. The material sequenced was central memory CD4+ T cells from blood. These receptors all stem from a woman aged 25 to 45 in good health. Each CDR3 is given with its conserved first and last residue. Each record gives: J gene, V gene, clone size, D gene, CDR3 protein, CDR3 DNA. D genes are given only for firm matches. Size is omitted from some rows. Given values are once, few, many or a class for expanded clones.

>TRBJ2-1|TRBV18|few|NA
CASSPGLTYNEQFF
TGTGCCAGCTCACCGGGACTGACCTACAATGAGCAGTTCTTC
>TRBJ1-1|TRBV6-4|many|TRBD1
CASSDWTGMDTEAFF
TGTGCCAGCAGTGATTGGACAGGGATGGACACTGAAGCTTTCTTT
>TRBJ2-1|TRBV5-6|few|NA
CASSLGTQDEQFF
TGTGCCAGCAGCTTGGGTACCCAGGATGAGCAGTTCTTC
>TRBJ2-7|TRBV4-2|NA|TRBD2
CASSQVLAGYYEQYF
TGTGCCAGCAGCCAAGTCCTAGCGGGGTACTACGAGCAGTACTTC
>TRBJ2-2|TRBV18|few|TRBD2
CASSPRESTGELFF
TGTGCCAGCTCTCCGCGGGAGAGCACCGGGGAGCTGTTTTTT
>TRBJ2-2|TRBV6-5|few|NA
CASSRSRGPGELFF
TGTGCCAGCAGCCGGAGCAGGGGCCCCGGGGAGCTGTTTTTT
>TRBJ2-1|TRBV7-9|few|TRBD1
CASSQGTANYNEQFF
TGTGCCAGCAGCCAAGGGACAGCAAACTACAATGAGCAGTTCTTC
>TRBJ1-4|TRBV27|few|TRBD1
CASGPGQAYEKLFF
TGTGCCAGCGGGCCGGGACAGGCTTATGAAAAACTGTTTTTT
>TRBJ1-2|TRBV6-1|few|NA
CASGGAVDYGYTF
TGTGCCAGCGGCGGGGCCGTGGATTATGGCTACACCTTC
>TRBJ2-3|TRBV4-2|NA|TRBD2
CASSQGLATSTDTQYF
TGTGCCAGCAGCCAAGGACTAGCCACTAGCACAGATACGCAGTATTTT
>TRBJ2-5|TRBV28|NA|NA
CASSFDTVRETQYF
TGTGCCAGCAGTTTTGACACAGTAAGGGAGACCCAGTACTTC
>TRBJ2-5|TRBV9|NA|TRBD2
CASSVGLAGVVETQYF
TGTGCCAGCAGCGTAGGACTAGCGGGAGTTGTAGAGACCCAGTACTTC
>TRBJ2-3|TRBV5-1|many|TRBD1
CASSLEDRGDTQYF
TGCGCCAGCAGCTTGGAGGACAGGGGAGATACGCAGTATTTT
>TRBJ2-1|TRBV6-9|few|TRBD2
CARRTSPSSGRAIYNEQFF
TGTGCCAGACGAACCTCACCTTCTAGCGGGAGGGCCATCTACAATGAGCAGTTCTTC
>TRBJ2-7|TRBV7-9|NA|TRBD2
CASSRLAGSLAQYF
TGTGCCAGCAGCCGACTAGCGGGCTCCCTGGCGCAGTACTTC
>TRBJ2-1|TRBV27|NA|TRBD2
CASMIGTSYNEQFF
TGTGCCAGCATGATTGGGACTAGCTACAATGAGCAGTTCTTC
>TRBJ1-2|TRBV28|NA|NA
CASSIPQENYGYTF
TGTGCCAGCAGTATCCCACAGGAGAACTATGGCTACACCTTC
>TRBJ1-2|TRBV27|NA|NA
CASSLYGEGYGYTF
TGTGCCAGCAGTTTATATGGGGAGGGGTATGGCTACACCTTC
>TRBJ2-1|TRBV9|few|NA
CASSVAPSGGEQFF
TGTGCCAGCAGCGTAGCTCCTTCGGGTGGTGAGCAGTTCTTC
>TRBJ2-1|TRBV7-3|few|TRBD2
CASSLISGRARNEQFF
TGTGCCAGCAGCTTAATTAGCGGGAGGGCGCGAAATGAGCAGTTCTTC
>TRBJ2-7|TRBV5-4|few|TRBD1
CASSSYRGTGTYEQYF
TGTGCCAGCAGCTCTTACCGGGGGACAGGAACCTACGAGCAGTACTTC
>TRBJ2-1|TRBV14|few|NA
CASSQGSGAGYNEQFF
TGTGCCAGCAGCCAAGGGTCCGGCGCGGGCTACAATGAGCAGTTCTTC